The rows below give T cell receptor beta chains drawn from one sample of a study of cytomegalovirus exposure and HLA in healthy donors. Using immunoSEQ multiplex PCR, the repertoire was profiled, and TCRdb retains in-frame clones only, with some absent. The sample includes fewer than 350,000 clones, around 90% of them seen just once. Sequences were obtained from PBMCs. The receptors shown here come from a woman under 30 in good health and CMV-seronegative. The CDR3 runs from the conserved cysteine through the conserved F or W. The order of the fields is D gene, J gene, V gene, CDR3 protein. A D gene is named only where the DNA matches it firmly.

TRBD1 TRBJ1-1 TRBV29-1 CSAGTATEAFF
TRBD1 TRBJ1-2 TRBV7-2 CASSAKRTGGSGYTF
NA TRBJ1-1 TRBV7-9 CASSFGSEAFF
TRBD2 TRBJ2-1 TRBV5-6 CASSLAGGARDEQFF
TRBD1 TRBJ1-4 TRBV5-6 CASSLDRGTNEKLFF
NA TRBJ2-1 TRBV7-8 CASSLPDLNNEQFF
NA TRBJ1-2 TRBV18 CASSPQQWRTDNYGYTF
NA TRBJ2-7 TRBV5-6 CASSSPRSSYEQYF
TRBD1 TRBJ1-1 TRBV10-1 CASSGTGDPNTEAFF
NA TRBJ2-5 TRBV5-6 CASSLGDTAKETQYF
TRBD1 TRBJ2-1 TRBV5-8 CASSRSGTGGRNEQFF
TRBD1 TRBJ1-3 TRBV2 CASRVGTGSSGNTIYF
NA TRBJ1-6 TRBV6-6 CASRTVGPAPLHF
NA TRBJ2-5 TRBV6-5 CASSFNRVQETQYF
NA TRBJ2-7 TRBV5-6 CASSSYYEQYF
TRBD1 TRBJ1-1 TRBV6-1 CASSERQGANTEAFF
TRBD1 TRBJ2-1 TRBV6-5 CASSYGTGGEQFF
TRBD1 TRBJ2-7 TRBV27 CATQGAFYEQYF
TRBD1 TRBJ1-5 TRBV7-9 CASSLSAGTVHF
TRBD2 TRBJ2-7 TRBV5-1 CASSLSLAGVSEQYF
NA TRBJ2-7 TRBV11-3 CASSFSRAYEQYF
TRBD1 TRBJ2-1 TRBV13 CASSPSRTGNYNEQFF
TRBD1 TRBJ1-4 TRBV7-9 CSSSSSGRQGSEKLFF
NA TRBJ1-4 TRBV5-6 CASSLLATNEKLFF
NA TRBJ2-1 TRBV11-2 CASSSSYSYNEQFF
TRBD2 TRBJ2-5 TRBV6-5 CASSSGGGGETQYF
TRBD1 TRBJ2-7 TRBV7-9 CASSFLGQGEIYEQYF
NA TRBJ1-3 TRBV7-6 CASSLGVDSTGNTIYF
TRBD2 TRBJ2-1 TRBV11-3 CASSFLAGGPKFF